This TCR beta chain was retrieved from a study of cytomegalovirus exposure and HLA in healthy donors. Study outcomes and limitations: Later work showed greater clonal expansion in HLA-associated TCR beta chains than in equally common others.

PCR amplification relied on 60 Vbeta primers (plus 13 Jbeta primers). Profiled with immunoSEQ multiplex PCR; TCRdb holds only in-frame clones, not every one. The sample records over 85,000 clones, 79% being singletons. There were likely unrecorded immune exposures, though donors were nominally healthy when sampled. The length of the CDR3 is 16 residues. Germline-derived CDR1 and CDR2 are SGDLS and YYNGEE. Trimming took 3 bases from V and 0 from J; bases not matched to a gene: 6. Points on this clone: Antigen unknown.

This receptor was taken from a man aged 25 to 40 in good health and CMV-seropositive. The sequencing input was PBMCs. The chain has TRBV9 and TRBJ2-3; 8 positions match TRBD2. The CDR3 nucleotides are TGTGCCAGCAGCGGCTATAGCGGGGAAAGCACAGATACGCAGTATTTT. This sequence encodes CASSGYSGESTDTQYF.